This entry features one T cell receptor beta chain sequence. The data derive from a study of blood T cell repertoires in COVID-19. Study context: Samples of COVID-19 (acute and convalescent) were obtained from the United States, Italy and Spain.

V trimming: 5 bases; J trimming: 6 bases; junction bases outside the gene matches: 4. Germline assignment: CDR1 SGHAT and CDR2 FQNNGV. The CDR3 sequence is 12 residues long. Assay used: immunoSEQ multiplex PCR; TCRdb lists only in-frame clones, some missing. The table shows about 62,000 clones, with roughly four fifths occurring only once. Input material: peripheral blood. The chain uses TRBV11-2 and TRBJ2-7; 7 nucleotides match TRBD2. This clonotype originated in a man aged 60-69 years with acute or convalescent COVID-19. The CDR3 nucleotides read TGTGCCAGCAGCGGACTAGAGGGCGAGCAGTACTTC. This translates into CASSGLEGEQYF.